This passage covers 18 T cell receptor beta chains from one sample sequenced in a study of cytomegalovirus exposure and HLA in healthy donors. PCR primers comprised 60 Vbeta and 13 Jbeta primers. Clones were sequenced by immunoSEQ multiplex PCR, and TCRdb holds only the in-frame ones, with some missing. The sample lists about 190,000 clones, around 81% occurring once. The sequenced sample was PBMCs. The receptors stem from a man younger than 35 in good health and CMV-seronegative.

There are a few counts of this clone. The rearrangement links TRBV27 to TRBJ2-1; TRBD1 might be the D (5 bases). The CDR3 runs to 15 residues. The germline gives CDR1 MNHEY, CDR2 SMNVEV (reference sequence). Trimming cost V 7 bases and J 7 bases, with 20 bases left between them. CDR3 sequence reads: CASITGQGRKNEQFF. CDR3 in DNA: TGTGCCAGCATCACCGGTCAGGGTCGAAAAAATGAGCAGTTCTTC.

The chain recombines TRBV7-6 with TRBJ2-5; D is unclear. This CDR3 is 15 amino acids long. Germline CDR1 is SGHVS and CDR2 is FNYEAQ. V lost 1 base and J 0 bases, leaving 9 bases between the germline ends. The CDR3 region has the DNA TGTGCCAGCAGCTTAGGGGCGACAAACCAAGAGACCCAGTACTTC. It yields the protein CASSLGATNQETQYF.

The rearrangement joins TRBV4-3 to TRBJ1-6, with 7 bases that match TRBD1. This CDR3 contains 15 residues. The V segment lost 0 bases and the J segment 7 bases; nucleotides outside the gene matches: 3. From germline, CDR1 is LGHNA and CDR2 YSLEER. CDR3 region: CASSQDRDSNSPLHF. DNA for the CDR3: TGCGCCAGCAGCCAAGATAGGGACAGCAATTCACCCCTCCACTTT.

This clone was seen only a few times. The V and J genes are TRBV5-5 and TRBJ1-1, with D possibly being TRBD1 (5 bases). Trimming left V 1 base short and J 5 bases short, with 18 bases between. The CDR3 sequence is 16 residues long. The germline V gene encodes CDR1 SGHKS and CDR2 YYEKEE (reference sequence). CDR3 region: CASSLLGGAGKTEAFF. Here the CDR3 DNA reads TGTGCCAGCAGCTTGCTAGGAGGGGCCGGTAAAACTGAAGCTTTCTTT.

The rearrangement joins TRBV9 to TRBJ2-6; 7 positions agree with TRBD1. Germline-derived CDR1 and CDR2 are SGDLS and YYNGEE. Losses at the gene ends were 3 bases for V and 1 base for J; bases not matched to a gene: 4. This CDR3 region has 16 residues. CDR3: CASSAPTGSGANVLTF. Written as DNA, the CDR3 is TGTGCCAGCAGCGCTCCGACAGGGTCTGGGGCCAACGTCCTGACTTTC.

The rearrangement links TRBV6-1 to TRBJ1-5, with D unresolved. The germline CDR1 and CDR2 sequences are MNHNS and SASEGT. The CDR3 is 13 residues long. Trimming took off 5 bases at V and 3 bases at J, with 8 bases between the two ends. CDR3 sequence reads: CASSHSFNQPQHF. The CDR3, as DNA: TGTGCCAGCAGTCACAGTTTCAATCAGCCCCAGCATTTT.

The chain couples TRBV4-2 to TRBJ2-5; the D is unclear. The length of the CDR3 is 14 residues. Trimming took 1 base from V and 0 from J, leaving 6 bases between them. The V gene's germline CDR1 is LGHNA and CDR2 YNFKEQ. The chain's CDR3 is CASSQGHNQETQYF. The CDR3 nucleotides read TGTGCCAGCAGCCAAGGGCACAACCAAGAGACCCAGTACTTC.

CDR3 DNA: TGTGCTAGTGGTGTTGACAGAGGATCACCCCTCCACTTT. Translated, it gives CASGVDRGSPLHF. V and J are TRBV12-5 and TRBJ1-6, with D perhaps matching TRBD1 (5 bases). The V end lost 5 bases, the J end lost 10 bases, and 12 bases lay between the germline ends. This CDR3 comprises 13 residues. In germline, CDR1 is LGHNT, CDR2 FRNRAP.

V usage is TRBV14 and J usage is TRBJ2-7; 7 nucleotides match TRBD2. The CDR3 runs to 12 residues. V lost 2 bases and J lost 11; bases outside the gene matches: 6. Germline V gene sequence: CDR1 SGHDN, CDR2 FVKESK. As DNA, the CDR3 is TGTGCCAGCAGCCAAAAGCGGGGTATTGAGTACTTC. Residues: CASSQKRGIEYF.

This rearrangement joins TRBV19 to TRBJ2-1; D might be TRBD1 (5 bases). Germline V gives CDR1 LNHDA, CDR2 SQIVND (reference sequence). This CDR3 has 14 amino acids. V shed 7 bases and J shed 2 bases, with 12 bases lying between them. CDR3 sequence (DNA): TGTGCCAGTAATCGTCCAGGGACCTACAATGAGCAGTTCTTC. Its translation is CASNRPGTYNEQFF.

This chain joins TRBV11-2 and TRBJ1-5; D is uncertain. Germline V CDR1 and CDR2: SGHAT, FQNNGV. The V end lost 1 base, the J end lost 3 bases, and 7 bases lay between the germline ends. The CDR3 spans 14 residues. The CDR3 coding sequence is TGTGCCAGCAGCTTAGCGTCAGACAATCAGCCCCAGCATTTT. Protein: CASSLASDNQPQHF.

The chain joins TRBV11-2 to TRBJ2-7; perhaps TRBD2 as D (6 bases). The V end lost 1 base, the J end lost 0 bases, and 13 bases lay between the germline ends. This CDR3 contains 16 residues. Germline V gene data show CDR1 as SGHAT and CDR2 as FQNNGV. The CDR3 region is CASSLVSDYHSYEQYF. DNA of the CDR3: TGTGCCAGCAGCTTAGTATCGGACTACCACTCCTACGAGCAGTACTTC.

This clone appeared a single time. The V and J genes are TRBV2 and TRBJ2-6; unclear D gene. CDR1 SNHLY and CDR2 FYNNEI come from the germline V gene. The CDR3 spans 14 residues. Trimming cost V 11 bases and J 3 bases, with 14 bases left between them. The DNA for the CDR3 is TGTGCCTTTCCTCGACGGGTTGGGGCCAACGTCCTGACTTTC. Amino acid sequence: CAFPRRVGANVLTF.

The chain employs TRBV12-1 and TRBJ2-1; the D call in the table, TRBD2, was not verified against the DNA. TRBV12-1 counts as a pseudogene. The CDR3 totals 15 residues. Written as DNA, the CDR3 is TGTGCCAGCAGCTTTTCCGGGAGACTGGGGAATGAGCAGTTCTTC. This codes for CASSFSGRLGNEQFF.

The chain has TRBV12-1 and TRBJ1-5; the D call TRBD1 from the table was never checked on the DNA. TRBV12-1 is labeled a pseudogene. This CDR3 is built from 19 residues. In DNA form, the CDR3 reads TGTGCCAGCACCAAATCTGCTAGGTACCCGGGACAAAGCAATCAGCCCCAGCATTTT. It encodes CASTKSARYPGQSNQPQHF.

The chain couples TRBV6-5 to TRBJ1-5, with a tentative D call TRBD1 (6 bases). The V end lost 6 bases, the J end lost 0 bases, and 12 bases lay between the germline ends. The CDR3 is 15 residues long. The germline CDR1 and CDR2 sequences are MNHEY and SVGAGI. The CDR3 loop is CASRAQGYSNQPQHF. The CDR3 DNA follows: TGTGCCAGCAGAGCACAGGGTTATAGCAATCAGCCCCAGCATTTT.

The V gene is TRBV12-5, the J gene TRBJ2-1; 9 nucleotides line up with TRBD1. Germline V gene sequence: CDR1 LGHNT, CDR2 FRNRAP. CDR3 length equals 16 residues. V lost 5 bases and J lost 7; bases outside the gene matches: 12. The CDR3 spells CASGPPGQGYWNEQFF. DNA of the CDR3: TGTGCTAGTGGTCCCCCCGGACAGGGGTATTGGAATGAGCAGTTCTTC.

The chain employs TRBV9 and TRBJ2-1; TRBD2 matches at 10 bases. In germline, CDR1 is SGDLS, CDR2 YYNGEE. The CDR3 spans 17 residues. V shed 0 bases and J 5 bases; nucleotides not matched to a gene: 8. The CDR3 spells CASSVGLAGDRDNEQFF. CDR3 sequence (DNA): TGTGCCAGCAGCGTAGGGCTAGCGGGAGACAGGGACAATGAGCAGTTCTTC.